One sample yielded the 17 T cell receptor beta chains listed below, sequenced in a study of OX40 agonist ivuxolimab in advanced cancers. Clones were read by immunoSEQ multiplex PCR, and TCRdb kept only the in-frame ones, dropping some. This sample has 55,000 or so clones, with 70% to 90% found just once. Sequencing used CD4+ or CD8+ T cells sorted from blood, obtained in a trial of the OX40 agonist ivuxolimab. The receptors derive from an adult with an advanced solid tumor such as melanoma, head and neck, liver or kidney cancer.

The V call is TRBV15, the J call TRBJ1-4; D call uncertain. The CDR3 loop spans 14 amino acids. The germline gives CDR1 LNHNV, CDR2 YYDKDF (reference sequence). V was shortened by 10 bases and J by 8 bases, with 20 bases between the two germline ends. The chain's CDR3 is CAIGRQMVGEKLFF. DNA for the CDR3: TGTGCCATCGGCCGCCAGATGGTTGGGGAAAAACTGTTTTTT.

The chain is built from TRBV18 and TRBJ1-1; tentative D call: TRBD1 (6 bases). This CDR3 has 16 residues. V was clipped by 1 base and J by 5 bases, with 17 bases between them. The germline gives CDR1 KGHSH, CDR2 LQKENI. As DNA, the CDR3 is TGTGCCAGCTCACCACTCGCTCCGGGGGCCCGGACTGAAGCTTTCTTT. Amino acids: CASSPLAPGARTEAFF. Complete variable domain (other parts from reference TRBV18 and TRBJ1-1): NAGVMQNPRHLVRRRGQEARLRCSPMKGHSHVYWYRQLPEEGLKFMVYLQKENIIDESGMPKERFSAEFPKEGPSILRIQQVVRGDSAAYFCASSPLAPGARTEAFFGQGTRLTVV.

This chain uses TRBV18 with TRBJ1-1; D may be TRBD1 (5 bases). With 3 bases removed from V and 0 bases from J, the gap between germline ends came to 17 bases. CDR1 is KGHSH, CDR2 LQKENI, per germline. The CDR3 is made up of 17 amino acids. The CDR3 spells CASSPNPGRSMNTEAFF. The DNA of the CDR3 is TGTGCCAGCTCACCTAACCCGGGACGCTCTATGAACACTGAAGCTTTCTTT.

The rearrangement links TRBV6-1 to TRBJ1-2, with TRBD1 as a possible D gene (5 bases). CDR1 and CDR2 (germline): MNHNS, SASEGT. CDR3 length: 16 amino acids. The V and J ends lost 0 bases and 8 bases respectively, with 19 bases between them. Here the CDR3 reads CASSEAAGGGASGYTF. CDR3 nucleotides: TGTGCCAGCAGTGAAGCCGCGGGGGGAGGGGCGAGCGGCTACACCTTC.

The chain links TRBV2 to TRBJ2-2, with 8 bases aligning to TRBD1. Per the germline V gene, CDR1 is SNHLY and CDR2 is FYNNEI. There are 14 residues in the CDR3. V shed 7 bases and J 6 bases; nucleotides not matched to a gene: 7. This chain's CDR3 is CASKTGVVSGELFF. The CDR3 DNA is TGTGCCAGCAAGACAGGGGTAGTCTCCGGGGAGCTGTTTTTT.

Comment on this clone: Other nucleotide sequences in the sample specify the same CDR3. The chain has TRBV19 and TRBJ2-5; D is uncertain. Trimming shortened V by 3 bases and J by 1 base, and 9 bases separated the two germline ends. Germline lookup yields CDR1 LNHDA and CDR2 SQIVND (reference sequence). The CDR3 extends over 14 amino acids. CDR3 DNA sequence: TGTGCCAGTAGTATTTCAGGAGCCCAAGAGACCCAGTACTTC. This sequence encodes CASSISGAQETQYF.

The chain uses TRBV7-6 and TRBJ2-5; D possibly corresponds to TRBD1 (6 bases). Trimming cost V 5 bases and J 1 base, with 14 bases left between them. This CDR3 is built from 15 residues. Per the germline V gene, CDR1 is SGHVS and CDR2 is FNYEAQ. The CDR3, as DNA: TGTGCCAGCAGCCTAACCTGGACAGTCCAAGAGACCCAGTACTTC. It is translated as CASSLTWTVQETQYF.

This chain uses TRBV4-1 with TRBJ1-5, with D possibly being TRBD1 (5 bases). V lost 0 bases to trimming and J lost 2 bases, with 14 bases between them. This CDR3 is 17 amino acids long. The germline V gene encodes CDR1 MGHRA and CDR2 YSYEKL. The CDR3 sequence is CASSQDERGDGNQPQHF. CDR3 DNA: TGCGCCAGCAGCCAAGATGAGAGAGGGGATGGCAATCAGCCCCAGCATTTT.

V and J are TRBV29-1 and TRBJ1-1; no clear D gene. The germline gives CDR1 SQVTM, CDR2 ANQGSEA. The CDR3 has 11 amino acids. V gave up 0 bases and J gave up 4 bases, with 3 bases separating them. The CDR3: CSVEEGTEAFF. CDR3 nucleotides: TGCAGCGTTGAAGAAGGCACTGAAGCTTTCTTT. Complete variable domain (other parts from reference TRBV29-1 and TRBJ1-1): SAVISQKPSRDICQRGTSLTIQCQVDSQVTMMFWYRQQPGQSLTLIATANQGSEATYESGFVIDKFPISRPNLTFSTLTVSNMSPEDSSIYLCSVEEGTEAFFGQGTRLTVV.

This clone was counted a few times. The chain links TRBV5-6 to TRBJ1-2; 9 bases map to TRBD1. CDR1 is SGHDT, CDR2 YYEEEE, per germline. The CDR3 has 15 amino acids. With 5 bases clipped from V and 8 bases from J, the junction kept 13 bases outside the gene matches. The CDR3 sequence: CASSSTGGQGRGYTF. DNA of the CDR3: TGTGCCAGCAGTTCGACCGGGGGACAGGGACGAGGCTACACCTTC.

The count of this clone is one. J is TRBJ2-4 and V is TRBV6-1, with 11 bases that match TRBD2. V trimming: 7 bases; J trimming: 8 bases; junction bases outside the gene matches: 10. This CDR3 region has 15 residues. The germline CDR1 and CDR2 sequences are MNHNS and SASEGT. The CDR3 nucleotides are TGTGCCAGCAATGTAGCGGGGGGGCCTATGGACATTCAGTACTTC. Its protein product is CASNVAGGPMDIQYF.

For the CDR3, the DNA is TGTGCCAGCAGTGATACCTTCATCCGGTACTTC. Encoded protein: CASSDTFIRYF. The chain links TRBV6-1 to TRBJ2-7, with D unresolved. Trimming took 3 bases from V and 12 from J, leaving 12 bases between them. This CDR3 has 11 amino acids. Germline V gene data show CDR1 as MNHNS and CDR2 as SASEGT.

The genes are TRBV6-5 and TRBJ2-3, with D possibly matching TRBD1 (5 bases). The CDR3 totals 14 residues. Germline values: CDR1 MNHEY, CDR2 SVGAGI. V lost 6 bases and J 1 base, leaving 11 bases between the germline ends. CDR3 in DNA: TGTGCCAGCAGCCCAGGGTCGGGCACAGATACGCAGTATTTT. Its translation is CASSPGSGTDTQYF.

The chain is built from TRBV12-5 and TRBJ1-4; D is unresolved. CDR1 LGHNT and CDR2 FRNRAP come from the germline V gene. This CDR3 has 17 amino acids. V gave up 6 bases and J gave up 2 bases, with 19 bases separating them. The CDR3 nucleotides read TGTGCTAGTGGCCTCCAACTTCCGGGCTGGACTAATGAAAAACTGTTTTTT. Its translation is CASGLQLPGWTNEKLFF.

This chain's CDR3 is CAIGGGLNEQFF. The CDR3 DNA is TGTGCCATAGGGGGGGGGCTCAATGAGCAGTTCTTC. J is TRBJ2-1 and V is TRBV10-3; tentative D call: TRBD2 (7 bases). The length of the CDR3 is 12 residues. Germline assignment: CDR1 ENHRY and CDR2 SYGVKD. V lost 9 bases, J lost 6 bases, and 12 bases lay in between.

The chain employs TRBV5-1 and TRBJ1-2; weak D call: TRBD1 (5 bases). Germline CDR1 SGHRS, CDR2 YFSETQ. The CDR3 contains 12 residues. V dropped 7 bases and J dropped 8 bases, with 15 bases sitting between them. CDR3 sequence: CASYTDSRGYTF. CDR3 DNA sequence: TGCGCCAGCTACACAGACAGCCGGGGCTACACCTTC.

This rearrangement joins TRBV4-1 to TRBJ2-5, with D tentatively TRBD1 (6 bases). V lost 5 bases to trimming and J lost 2 bases, with 12 bases between them. The CDR3 covers 14 residues. CDR1 is MGHRA and CDR2 is YSYEKL in the germline V gene. The CDR3 spells CASSGTDRQETQYF. CDR3 nucleotide sequence: TGCGCCAGCAGCGGAACCGACAGGCAAGAGACCCAGTACTTC.